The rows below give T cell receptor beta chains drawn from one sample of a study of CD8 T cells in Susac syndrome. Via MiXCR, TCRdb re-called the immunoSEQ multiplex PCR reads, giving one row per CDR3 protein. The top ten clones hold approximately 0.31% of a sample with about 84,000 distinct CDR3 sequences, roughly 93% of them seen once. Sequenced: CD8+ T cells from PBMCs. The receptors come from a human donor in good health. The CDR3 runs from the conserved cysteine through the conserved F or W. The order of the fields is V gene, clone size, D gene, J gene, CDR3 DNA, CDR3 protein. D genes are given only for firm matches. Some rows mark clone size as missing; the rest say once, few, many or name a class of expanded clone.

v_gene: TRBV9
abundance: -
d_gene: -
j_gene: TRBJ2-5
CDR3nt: TGTGCCAGCAGCGCCGGTTCGGGGTTTGTGGAGACCCAGTACTTC
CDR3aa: CASSAGSGFVETQYF

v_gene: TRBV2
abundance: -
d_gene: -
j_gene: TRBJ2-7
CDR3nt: TGTGCCAGCAGTCATGGACAGTCCTCGAGCTCCTACGAGCAGTACTTC
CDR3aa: CASSHGQSSSSYEQYF

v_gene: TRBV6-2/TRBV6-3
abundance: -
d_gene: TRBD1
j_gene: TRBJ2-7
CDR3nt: TGTGCCAGCAGTTACGGACTGGACAGGGACTACGAGCAGTACTTC
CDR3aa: CASSYGLDRDYEQYF

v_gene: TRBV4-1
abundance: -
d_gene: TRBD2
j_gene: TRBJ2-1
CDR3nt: TGCGCCAGCAGCCCACGGAACAGACTAGCGTCTGAGCAGTTCTTC
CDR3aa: CASSPRNRLASEQFF

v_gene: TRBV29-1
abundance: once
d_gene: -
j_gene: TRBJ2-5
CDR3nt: TGCAGCGTTGTAGTCACGGTCCGGGAGACCCAGTACTTC
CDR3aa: CSVVVTVRETQYF

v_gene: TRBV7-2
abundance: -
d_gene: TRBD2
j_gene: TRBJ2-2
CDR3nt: TGTGCCAGCAGCCCCCCCGGGGGGTACACCGGGGAGCTGTTTTTT
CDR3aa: CASSPPGGYTGELFF

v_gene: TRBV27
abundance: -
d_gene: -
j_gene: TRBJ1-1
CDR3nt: TGTGCCAGCAGTTTAGAGGGCAATTTGAACACTGAAGCTTTCTTT
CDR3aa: CASSLEGNLNTEAFF

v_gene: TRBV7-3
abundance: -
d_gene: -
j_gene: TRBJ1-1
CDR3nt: TGTGCCAGCAGTCCGGTCGGGGGTAGCACTGAAGCTTTCTTT
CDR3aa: CASSPVGGSTEAFF

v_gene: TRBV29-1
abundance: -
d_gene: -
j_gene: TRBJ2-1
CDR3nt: TGCAGCGTTGAGTACAATGAGCAGTTCTTC
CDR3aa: CSVEYNEQFF

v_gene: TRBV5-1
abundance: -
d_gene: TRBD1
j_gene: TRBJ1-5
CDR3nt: TGCGCCAGCAGCTGGGGTGACAGGGGCGGCAATCAGCCCCAGCATTTT
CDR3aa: CASSWGDRGGNQPQHF

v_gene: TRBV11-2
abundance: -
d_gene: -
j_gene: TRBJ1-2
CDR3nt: TGTGCCAGCAGCCCGCGGGACGTTGGCTACACCTTC
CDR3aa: CASSPRDVGYTF

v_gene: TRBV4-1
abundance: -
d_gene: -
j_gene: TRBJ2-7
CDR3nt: TGCGCCAGCAGCCATCGCGAGGCATCCTCCTACGAGCAGTACTTC
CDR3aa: CASSHREASSYEQYF

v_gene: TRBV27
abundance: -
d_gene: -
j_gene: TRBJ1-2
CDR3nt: TGTGCCAGCAGTTGGGGGGGGACGTCTGGCTACACCTTC
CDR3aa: CASSWGGTSGYTF

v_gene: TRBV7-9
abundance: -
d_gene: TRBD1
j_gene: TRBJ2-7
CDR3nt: TGTGCCAGCCTGGGACAGGACGATCCCTACGAGCAGTACTTC
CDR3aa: CASLGQDDPYEQYF

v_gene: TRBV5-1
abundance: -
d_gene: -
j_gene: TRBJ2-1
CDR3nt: TGCGCCAGCAGCTTGGATGGTAGCTCCTACAATGAGCAGTTCTTC
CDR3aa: CASSLDGSSYNEQFF

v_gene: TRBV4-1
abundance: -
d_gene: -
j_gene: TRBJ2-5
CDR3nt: TGCGCCAGCAGCCAAGTCACTTGGGACAAAAAAGAGACCCAGTACTTC
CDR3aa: CASSQVTWDKKETQYF

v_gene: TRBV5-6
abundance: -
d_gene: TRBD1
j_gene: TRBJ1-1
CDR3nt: TGTGCCAGCAGCTTTGGGCAGGGGGCGGATGAAGCTTTCTTT
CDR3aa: CASSFGQGADEAFF